This T cell receptor (beta chain) was sequenced during a study of blood T cells in healthy people across ages. Study-wide background: Through template switching, about one barcoded beta molecule was captured per two T cells, as measured in model experiments.

The use of a sample-barcoded 5' primer and a J-beta primer mix characterized a second PCR of roughly 7 to 11 cycles. Using its own MiXCR run on the 5' RACE reads, TCRdb lists one record per CDR3 protein. Here the sample spans about 830,000 distinct CDR3 sequences, roughly 60% being singletons. Whole-study results and caveats: Donor CMV status, an unknown factor, possibly confounded changes in expanded clonotypes.

Remarks on this clonotype: The antigen remains undetermined.

The receptor's source is a man aged 25 to 40 in good health. The specimen was blood.

The CDR3 loop is CSVIRAYEQYF. The CDR3 nucleotides read TGCAGCGTCATCAGAGCCTACGAGCAGTACTTC. The V gene is TRBV29-1, the J gene TRBJ2-7; D unresolved. CDR1 and CDR2 from the germline V gene are SQVTM and ANQGSEA. CDR3 length equals 11 residues. Trimming cost V 6 bases and J 2 bases, with 8 bases left between them.